The 6 T cell receptor beta chains reported below all come from one sample, sequenced in a study of control samples from healthy donors and cancer patients. Profiling relied on immunoSEQ multiplex PCR, and the TCRdb table lists in-frame clones only, not all of them. The table shows approximately 150,000 clones, with 80% to 95% occurring only once. The source material was blood. Source of these receptors: a woman between 40 and 55 years old in good health.

V gene TRBV7-2 combines with J gene TRBJ2-5; 8 bases align to TRBD2. After removal of 3 bases from V and 1 base from J, the junction contained 1 base not matched to a gene. Germline CDR1 reads SGHTA; CDR2 reads FQGNSA. CDR3 length: 14 amino acids. For the CDR3, the DNA is TGTGCCAGCAGCTTTAGCGGGATCCAAGAGACCCAGTACTTC. It codes for CASSFSGIQETQYF.

V is TRBV25-1 and J is TRBJ1-5; no reliable D call. Per germline, CDR1 MGHDK and CDR2 SYGVNS. There are 11 residues in the CDR3. Deletions cut 6 bases from V and 4 bases from J, with 4 bases between. The CDR3 is CASRPNQPQHF. The CDR3 DNA reads TGTGCCAGCAGACCAAATCAGCCCCAGCATTTT.

This clone was picked up a small number of times. This rearrangement joins TRBV2 to TRBJ2-7, with D unresolved. The CDR3 extends over 10 amino acids. V shed 4 bases and J shed 3 bases, with 1 base lying between them. From germline, CDR1 is SNHLY and CDR2 FYNNEI. CDR3 DNA sequence: TGTGCCAGCAGTGTCTACGAGCAGTACTTC. It codes for CASSVYEQYF. Drawing the rest from reference TRBV2 and TRBJ2-7, the complete variable domain is EPEVTQTPSHQVTQMGQEVILRCVPISNHLYFYWYRQILGQKVEFLVSFYNNEISEKSEIFDDQFSVERPDGSNFTLKIRSTKLEDSAMYFCASSVYEQYFGPGTRLTVT.

The gene calls are TRBV7-2 and TRBJ2-1; 7 bases fit TRBD1. The CDR3 runs to 13 residues. Germline lookup yields CDR1 SGHTA and CDR2 FQGNSA. With V trimmed by 6 bases and J by 9 bases, 8 bases remained unmatched. CDR3 in DNA: TGTGCCAGCAGAACTGACAGGGCGGCTGAGCAGTTCTTC. Translating it yields CASRTDRAAEQFF.

The chain is built from TRBV24-1 and TRBJ2-3; 7 nucleotides agree with TRBD2. The CDR3 has 13 amino acids. Trimming took 5 bases from V and 4 from J; bases not matched to a gene: 2. Germline values: CDR1 KGHDR, CDR2 SFDVKD. CDR3 in amino acids: CATSGEGADTQYF. The CDR3 DNA reads as TGTGCCACCAGTGGGGAGGGTGCAGATACGCAGTATTTT.

Only one count was recorded for this clone. The V call is TRBV4-2, the J call TRBJ2-7; D is perhaps TRBD1 (6 bases). The CDR3 runs to 15 residues. The V gene's germline CDR1 is LGHNA and CDR2 YNFKEQ. V was trimmed by 3 bases and J by 2 bases, leaving 14 bases between them. DNA for the CDR3: TGTGCCAGCAGCCAGGAGTGGTGGGGGCCCTACGAGCAGTACTTC. Residues: CASSQEWWGPYEQYF.